This TCR beta chain comes out of a study of molecular identifiers for immune sequencing clone quantification. Whole-study context: Within a replicate experiment, RNA obtained from either roughly 20,000 or 100,000 naive CD8 cells was divided into five aliquots, and four of those aliquots were then sequenced. Study-wide results and limits: Clones exceeding 20 RNA copies carried over 97% of effector molecules but under 1% of naive-cell molecules. Barcodes shared by identical TCR molecules could lead to underestimated sizes of highly expanded clones.

TCRdb re-analysed the PCR reads in MiXCR, keeping a single row per CDR3 protein. The table has 490,000 or so distinct CDR3 sequences, about a quarter seen once. In this sample, this clonotype turned up a few times. The antigen remains unidentified. CDR1 is SEHNR and CDR2 is FQNEAQ in the germline V gene (reference sequence). After removal of 5 bases from V and 5 bases from J, the junction contained 4 bases not matched to a gene. This CDR3 comprises 13 residues. Input material: naive CD8+ T cells from blood, with Jurkat cell RNA spiked in. Subset reported: FACS-sorted CD8+CD4-CCR7+CD45RA+ naive T cells. This chain connects TRBV7-9 to TRBJ2-7; TRBD1 matches 9 bases. This clonotype was obtained from a human donor in good health. Some libraries in this study had Jurkat cell RNA spiked in. Here the CDR3 DNA reads TGTGCCAGCAGCGGGCGGACAGGGGACGAGCAGTACTTC. It encodes CASSGRTGDEQYF.